The present TCR beta chain was sequenced within a study of control samples from healthy donors and cancer patients. Profiled with immunoSEQ multiplex PCR; TCRdb holds only in-frame clones, not every one. The sample yields about 160,000 clones, 92% seen once. Germline V lookup: CDR1 MGHRA, CDR2 YSYEKL. The CDR3 spans 16 residues. The junction had 6 bases not matched to a gene; V was cut back by 1 base and J by 8 bases. Sequenced input: blood. The chain employs TRBV4-1 and TRBJ2-1; 12 bases fit TRBD1. The source of this sequence is a woman under 40 in good health. CDR3 coding DNA: TGCGCCAGCAGCCAAGGAAAGGGACAGGGGGCATATGAGCAGTTCTTC. The encoded protein is CASSQGKGQGAYEQFF.